The 21 T cell receptor beta chains listed next were all sequenced from one sample in a study of control samples from healthy donors and cancer patients. Sequenced by immunoSEQ multiplex PCR; TCRdb stores in-frame clones only, minus some. The table includes some 71,000 clones, nearly 90% detected once. Sequenced: PBMCs. The receptors were gathered from a man aged 55 to 69 with lung cancer.

The sample holds one count of this clone. The chain is built from TRBV20-1 and TRBJ2-5; 15 bases line up with TRBD2. The junction had 11 bases not matched to a gene; V was cut back by 3 bases and J by 0 bases. The germline V gene encodes CDR1 DFQATT and CDR2 SNEGSKA (reference sequence). The CDR3 spans 19 residues. Here the CDR3 reads CSASSPGLAGGKYQETQYF. For the CDR3, the DNA is TGCAGTGCTAGTTCACCCGGACTAGCGGGGGGGAAGTACCAAGAGACCCAGTACTTC.

The rearrangement links TRBV24-1 to TRBJ1-1; 7 bases match TRBD1. This CDR3 contains 13 residues. In germline, CDR1 is KGHDR, CDR2 SFDVKD. The V segment lost 9 bases and the J segment 1 base; nucleotides outside the gene matches: 4. In DNA form, the CDR3 reads TGTGCCACCGGGGACAGAAAGAACACTGAAGCTTTCTTT. Protein: CATGDRKNTEAFF.

V gene TRBV6-6 combines with J gene TRBJ2-7; D is uncertain. Per the germline V gene, CDR1 is MNHNY and CDR2 is SVGAGI (reference sequence). V was pared by 6 bases and J by 12 bases, with 15 bases between. The CDR3 contains 11 residues. This CDR3 reads CASSPERVLYF. In DNA form, the CDR3 reads TGTGCCAGCAGCCCTGAAAGGGTTCTGTACTTC.

This clone was counted a few times. This chain connects TRBV29-1 to TRBJ1-2; no reliable D call. V lost 7 bases, J lost 6 bases, and 12 bases lay in between. CDR1 is SQVTM and CDR2 is ANQGSEA in the germline V gene. This CDR3 has 11 residues. CDR3 nucleotide sequence: TGCAGCGCGAGTAGAGGAGATGGCTACACCTTC. Residues: CSASRGDGYTF. The full variable domain, completed using reference TRBV29-1 and TRBJ1-2, is SAVISQKPSRDICQRGTSLTIQCQVDSQVTMMFWYRQQPGQSLTLIATANQGSEATYESGFVIDKFPISRPNLTFSTLTVSNMSPEDSSIYLCSASRGDGYTFGSGTRLTVV.

This clone came up a few times. V gene TRBV18 combines with J gene TRBJ1-3, with D maybe TRBD1 (6 bases). The CDR3 has 16 amino acids. Trimming stripped 5 bases from V and 0 bases from J, with 14 bases between. The germline V gene encodes CDR1 KGHSH and CDR2 LQKENI. Here the CDR3 DNA reads TGTGCCAGCTCAGCAACAGGGTCGGGCTCTGGAAACACCATATATTTT. Protein product: CASSATGSGSGNTIYF.

This clone was observed a handful of times. This chain connects TRBV10-3 to TRBJ2-3; 8 nucleotides match TRBD2. The CDR3 loop spans 15 amino acids. V trimming: 4 bases; J trimming: 5 bases; junction bases outside the gene matches: 8. Germline V lookup: CDR1 ENHRY, CDR2 SYGVKD. In DNA form, the CDR3 reads TGTGCCATCAGTGTGGGTAGGAGCGGGGGAGATACGCAGTATTTT. Translation gives CAISVGRSGGDTQYF.

This clone appeared a few times. The rearrangement uses TRBV7-3 and TRBJ1-1, with D hard to call. This CDR3 region has 18 residues. Trimming took 5 bases from V and 0 from J, leaving 22 bases between them. The germline CDR1 and CDR2 sequences are SGHTA and FQGTGA. The CDR3 region is CASSLRRHPIFMNTEAFF. CDR3 DNA: TGTGCCAGCAGCCTCCGCAGGCACCCCATTTTCATGAACACTGAAGCTTTCTTT.

The chain is built from TRBV6-1 and TRBJ2-7, with TRBD2 as a possible D gene (5 bases). This CDR3 contains 14 residues. Germline values: CDR1 MNHNS, CDR2 SASEGT. With 1 base removed from V and 4 bases from J, the gap between germline ends came to 11 bases. DNA for the CDR3: TGTGCCAGCAGTGAAGTGGACGGGGAATACGAGCAGTACTTC. Translating it yields CASSEVDGEYEQYF.

This rearrangement joins TRBV5-8 to TRBJ1-4, with no clear D. This CDR3 contains 14 residues. The germline V gene has CDR1 SGHTS and CDR2 YDEGEE. The V and J ends lost 1 base and 8 bases respectively, with 12 bases between them. For the CDR3, the DNA is TGTGCCAGCAGCTTGAGGTTCGTAAGGGAAAAACTGTTTTTT. This encodes CASSLRFVREKLFF.

The chain employs TRBV6-5 and TRBJ2-5; D call uncertain. The CDR3 has 15 residues. Germline-derived CDR1 and CDR2 are MNHEY and SVGAGI. Deletions cut 0 bases from V and 5 bases from J, with 13 bases between. The CDR3 region has the DNA TGTGCCAGCAGTTACTCGGCAGATTTTGAGGAGACCCAGTACTTC. Residues: CASSYSADFEETQYF.

The table lists this clone with a count of one. A read error may be the cause here, since a much bigger clone is one base away. CDR3 sequence: CASSLDYEQYF. The DNA of the CDR3 is TGTGCCAGCAGCTTAGATTACGAGCAGTACTTC. The chain carries TRBV7-6 and TRBJ2-7; unclear D gene. V lost 1 base, J lost 4 bases, and 2 bases lay in between. Germline lookup yields CDR1 SGHVS and CDR2 FNYEAQ. CDR3 length: 11 residues.

Turning to this clone: The junction differs from germline at one of its ends, possibly a read error. Other nucleotide sequences from this sample produce the same CDR3. This sequence joins TRBV2 and TRBJ1-5; the D is unclear. CDR1 is SNHLY and CDR2 is FYNNEI in the germline V gene. The CDR3 has 12 amino acids. CDR3 bases: TGTGCCAGCAGTGATAGCTATCAGCCCCAGCATTTT. The encoded protein is CASSDSYQPQHF.

This rearrangement joins TRBV19 to TRBJ2-5; no firm D call. The length of the CDR3 is 15 residues. Germline V gene sequence: CDR1 LNHDA, CDR2 SQIVND (reference sequence). The V end was cut by 5 bases, the J end by 1 base, with 14 bases between. The CDR3 DNA is TGTGCCAGTAGTCCCCGCCCGATTAGCCAAGAGACCCAGTACTTC. It encodes CASSPRPISQETQYF.

This chain connects TRBV3-1 (or the pseudogene TRBV3-2) to TRBJ2-5, with D maybe TRBD2 (6 bases). This CDR3 contains 14 residues. Germline V CDR1 and CDR2: LGHDT, YNNKEL (reference sequence). Trimming left V 0 bases short and J 6 bases short, with 11 bases between. For the CDR3, the DNA is TGTGCCAGCAGCCAAGATGCGGGGTTAAAGACCCAGTACTTC. This codes for CASSQDAGLKTQYF.

The chain is built from TRBV19 and TRBJ1-6; 7 bases fit TRBD1. Looked up from germline, CDR1 is LNHDA and CDR2 is SQIVND (reference sequence). J gave up 10 bases and V 1 base, and 10 bases lay outside the gene matches. The CDR3 sequence is 16 residues long. CDR3 sequence (DNA): TGTGCCAGTAGTATAGGCGGGGCAGGGGGTGAGTCACCCCTCCACTTT. Protein: CASSIGGAGGESPLHF.

V is TRBV7-2 and J is TRBJ2-7; TRBD1 is a possible D gene (5 bases). Germline values: CDR1 SGHTA, CDR2 FQGNSA. The CDR3 extends over 15 amino acids. V dropped 2 bases and J dropped 1 base, with 12 bases sitting between them. The CDR3 DNA reads as TGTGCCAGCAGCTTACAGGGTTCCCCTTCCTACGAGCAGTACGTC. Translated: CASSLQGSPSYEQYV.

The chain carries TRBV6-5 and TRBJ2-3, with D possibly matching TRBD1 (7 bases). Germline assignment: CDR1 MNHEY and CDR2 SVGAGI. V was clipped by 4 bases and J by 0 bases, with 14 bases between them. The CDR3 extends over 16 amino acids. Here the CDR3 reads CASSFQGGQSTDTQYF. Here the CDR3 DNA reads TGTGCCAGCAGTTTCCAGGGGGGCCAGAGCACAGATACGCAGTATTTT.

The rearrangement uses TRBV4-1 and TRBJ2-6, with D possibly matching TRBD1 (6 bases). The germline V and J ends were trimmed by 4 bases and 0 bases, with 13 bases remaining between them. Germline-derived CDR1 and CDR2 are MGHRA and YSYEKL. This CDR3 spans 17 amino acids. CDR3 coding DNA: TGCGCCAGCAGCCTAACCCCACAGGGCTCTGGGGCCAACGTCCTGACTTTC. Amino acids: CASSLTPQGSGANVLTF.

The chain joins TRBV5-1 to TRBJ2-7; the D gene could be TRBD1 or TRBD2 (5 bases each). CDR3 size: 12 residues. CDR1 is SGHRS and CDR2 is YFSETQ in the germline V gene. Trimming cost V 3 bases and J 5 bases, with 9 bases left between them. CDR3 amino acids: CASSSGTHEQYF. The DNA for the CDR3 is TGCGCCAGCAGCTCAGGGACGCACGAGCAGTACTTC.

The chain joins TRBV7-2 to TRBJ1-1; 9 bases align to TRBD1. V lost 5 bases, J lost 1 base, and 8 bases stayed unmatched. Germline V gene sequence: CDR1 SGHTA, CDR2 FQGNSA. CDR3 length equals 16 residues. The CDR3 region has the DNA TGTGCCAGCAGCCGGGGACAGGGTGCGACGAACACTGAAGCTTTCTTT. This sequence encodes CASSRGQGATNTEAFF.

The chain links TRBV11-2 to TRBJ1-5; D is ambiguous. Deletions cut 0 bases from V and 11 bases from J, with 8 bases between. This CDR3 is built from 12 residues. The germline V gene has CDR1 SGHAT and CDR2 FQNNGV. The CDR3 DNA sequence: TGTGCCAGCAGCTTAGATCAAACAGCCCAGCATTTT. Translated: CASSLDQTAQHF.